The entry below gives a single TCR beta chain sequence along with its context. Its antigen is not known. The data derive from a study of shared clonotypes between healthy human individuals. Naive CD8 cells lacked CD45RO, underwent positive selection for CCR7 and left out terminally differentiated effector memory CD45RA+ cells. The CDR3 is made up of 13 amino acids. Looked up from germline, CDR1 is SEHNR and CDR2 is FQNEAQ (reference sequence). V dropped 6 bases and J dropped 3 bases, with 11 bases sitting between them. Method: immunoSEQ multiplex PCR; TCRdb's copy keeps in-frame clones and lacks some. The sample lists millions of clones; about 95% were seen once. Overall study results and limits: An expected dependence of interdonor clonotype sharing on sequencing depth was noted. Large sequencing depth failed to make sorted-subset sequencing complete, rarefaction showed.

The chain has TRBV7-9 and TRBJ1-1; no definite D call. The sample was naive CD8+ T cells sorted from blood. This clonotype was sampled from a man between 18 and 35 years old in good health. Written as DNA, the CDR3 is TGTGCCAGCAGTATAAGCGCGGACACTGAAGCTTTCTTT. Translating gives CASSISADTEAFF.